The TCR beta chain described here comes from a study of chemoradiotherapy in HPV16-positive cancers. Here immunoSEQ multiplex PCR was the method, and the copy in TCRdb shows in-frame clones only, minus some. The sample includes 65,000 to 80,000 clones, approximately 91% of them seen just once. Samples were taken several times over chemoradiotherapy. Regarding the study as a whole: The functional HPV-specific definition rests on just a couple of HPV16-positive patients. Non-HPV-specific T cells did not expand in tumors during treatment, whereas candidate HPV-specific clones and E7-related motifs did.

This clone was recorded once. As yet, its antigen is unknown. CDR3 length equals 13 residues. CDR1 and CDR2 (germline): SQVTM, ANQGSEA. V lost 4 bases to trimming and J lost 6 bases, with 16 bases between them. Sequenced material: blood, taken from a patient who underwent chemoradiotherapy. The chain has TRBV29-1 and TRBJ2-7; D is undetermined. The receptor was isolated from a human donor with HPV-associated anogenital cancer. The CDR3 region is CSVARRPMGEQYF. CDR3 DNA: TGCAGCGTTGCCCGTCGTCCAATGGGCGAGCAGTACTTC.